This T cell receptor (beta chain) was observed in a study of T cell clonotyping in hematopoietic cell transplantation. Study-wide results and limits: Few recipient clonotypes overlapped donors; over 95% were de novo at given depth.

CDR3 length: 15 amino acids. The germline CDR1 and CDR2 sequences are LNHDA and SQIVND (reference sequence). V shed 5 bases and J shed 5 bases, with 19 bases lying between them. A note on this clone: Antigen unknown.

Profiled with immunoSEQ multiplex PCR; TCRdb holds only in-frame clones, not every one. The repertoire holds some 15,000 clones, approximately 83% seen once, with 5.8% in the top ten. This sequence joins TRBV19 and TRBJ2-7, with a tentative D call TRBD1 (5 bases). Sequenced here: PBMCs, sampled 100 days after allogeneic stem cell transplant. The sequence came from a female patient in her forties or fifties who had an allogeneic stem cell transplant from a related donor, so T cells may come from the graft donor. Some clones in this sample may be carry-over from other donors' samples. CDR3 coding DNA: TGTGCCAGTAGTTTTCGACAGACTCAGAGGAACGAGCAGTACTTC. Translation gives CASSFRQTQRNEQYF. The variable domain in full, with the rest retrieved from reference TRBV19 and TRBJ2-7, is DGGITQSPKYLFRKEGQNVTLSCEQNLNHDAMYWYRQDPGQGLRLIYYSQIVNDFQKGDIAEGYSVSREKKESFPLTVTSAQKNPTAFYLCASSFRQTQRNEQYFGPGTRLTVT.